Below, one T cell receptor beta chain is given with its context. What it binds is not known. As TCR cDNA was made by 5'RACE template switching, a universal primer site and UMIs were added. A single record per CDR3 protein comes from TCRdb applying MiXCR to the 5' RACE reads. The sample contains hundreds of thousands of distinct CDR3 sequences, less than 15% of which appear only once. This entry belongs to a study of T cells after yellow fever vaccination. Study-level results: When the response was secondary, it was weaker but reached its peak faster, day 5 versus 15. Abundant clonotypes from the bulk population could contaminate FACS-sorted repertoires.

The CDR3 runs to 16 residues. Unmatched junction bases numbered 13, after V lost 5 bases and J lost 9 bases. The clonotype originates from a man aged 25-45 years who received the YFV17D yellow fever vaccine. The chain carries TRBV12-3 or TRBV12-4 and TRBJ2-1; 10 bases map to TRBD2. The sample consisted of PBMCs, taken on the day of the yellow fever booster vaccination. CDR3 residues: CASSPTYQREGPEQFF. In nucleotides, the CDR3 is TGTGCCAGCAGTCCCACCTACCAGCGGGAGGGCCCTGAGCAGTTCTTC.